This is a list of T cell receptor beta chains from one sample in a study of shared clonotypes between healthy human individuals. Generated by immunoSEQ multiplex PCR, the TCRdb table keeps only in-frame clones and is missing some. Among millions of clones listed, around 93% were seen once. Sequenced sample: naive CD8+ T cells from PBMCs. The receptors stem from a man younger than 35 in good health. Some clones in this sample may be carry-over from other donors' samples. Both conserved end residues are part of each CDR3. A D gene is named only where the DNA matches it firmly. Not every row has a clone size; where given, it reads once, few, many or a size class.

clone size	J gene	V gene	D gene	CDR3 protein	CDR3 DNA
.	TRBJ1-1	TRBV6-1	.	CASRNTEAFF	TGTGCCAGCAGAAACACTGAAGCTTTCTTT
.	TRBJ2-3	TRBV15	.	CATSTREGPDTDTQYF	TGTGCCACCAGCACCCGGGAAGGCCCAGACACAGATACGCAGTATTTT
.	TRBJ2-1	TRBV12-5	.	CASGPGDIDNEQFF	TGTGCTAGTGGTCCAGGGGACATCGACAATGAGCAGTTCTTC
.	TRBJ2-3	TRBV7-9	TRBD2	CAGWRESTDTQYF	TGTGCCGGATGGCGGGAGTCGACAGATACGCAGTATTTT
.	TRBJ2-7	TRBV7-8	.	CASSSTEAIFYEQYF	TGTGCCAGCAGCAGCACAGAAGCGATCTTCTACGAGCAGTACTTC
.	TRBJ1-4	TRBV6-1	.	CASTFRVATNEKLFF	TGTGCCAGCACTTTCAGGGTGGCGACTAATGAAAAACTGTTTTTT
.	TRBJ1-4	TRBV30	.	CAWSEGEITNEKLFF	TGTGCCTGGAGTGAAGGGGAGATAACTAATGAAAAACTGTTTTTT
.	TRBJ2-7	TRBV15	TRBD1	CATSRDRDRSYEQYF	TGTGCCACCAGCAGAGATCGGGACAGGAGCTACGAGCAGTACTTC
once	TRBJ2-5	TRBV4-2	TRBD1	CASSQPYRGTKETQYF	TGTGCCAGCAGCCAACCCTACAGGGGGACCAAAGAGACCCAGTACTTC
.	TRBJ2-2	TRBV29-1	.	CSVEWAMRAGELFF	TGCAGCGTTGAATGGGCTATGAGGGCCGGGGAGCTGTTTTTT
.	TRBJ1-2	TRBV7-9	.	CASSLATALGYGYTF	TGTGCCAGCAGCTTAGCGACAGCTTTGGGCTATGGCTACACCTTC
.	TRBJ2-3	TRBV2	TRBD2	CASSLERELDTQYF	TGTGCCAGCAGTCTAGAGCGGGAGCTGGATACGCAGTATTTT
.	TRBJ1-2	TRBV27	.	CASSLKGVGGYTF	TGTGCCAGCAGTTTAAAGGGTGTAGGAGGCTACACCTTC
.	TRBJ2-1	TRBV25-1	.	CASSETSHEQFF	TGTGCCAGCAGTGAAACCAGCCATGAGCAGTTCTTC
.	TRBJ2-2	TRBV7-9	TRBD1	CASSLYVSATGKNTGELFF	TGTGCCAGCAGCTTATATGTATCCGCGACAGGGAAAAACACCGGGGAGCTGTTTTTT
.	TRBJ1-1	TRBV7-9	.	CASSRGLNTEAFF	TGTGCCAGCAGCCGAGGGTTGAACACTGAAGCTTTCTTT
once	TRBJ2-7	TRBV5-1	.	CASSFRQGGTYEQYF	TGCGCCAGCAGCTTCCGTCAGGGGGGGACCTACGAGCAGTACTTC
.	TRBJ2-3	TRBV9	.	CASSPGHSTDTQYF	TGTGCCAGCAGCCCAGGACATAGCACAGATACGCAGTATTTT
.	TRBJ1-4	TRBV28	.	CASSLRPGLAMFF	TGTGCCAGCAGTTTACGGCCGGGACTTGCTATGTTTTTT
.	TRBJ2-3	TRBV5-1	TRBD1	CASRSDRGTDTQYF	TGCGCCAGCAGATCGGACAGGGGCACAGATACGCAGTATTTT
.	TRBJ2-3	TRBV9	.	CASSAANWELAQYF	TGTGCCAGCAGCGCCGCCAACTGGGAGCTCGCGCAGTATTTT
.	TRBJ2-7	TRBV11-2	.	CASSFPGPTYEQYF	TGTGCCAGCAGCTTTCCGGGGCCAACCTACGAGCAGTACTTC
.	TRBJ2-3	TRBV28	.	CASSLGDSDTQYF	TGTGCCAGCAGCCTGGGGGACTCAGATACGCAGTATTTT
.	TRBJ2-1	TRBV29-1	TRBD2	CSVEASGSYNEQFF	TGCAGCGTTGAAGCTAGCGGGTCCTACAATGAGCAGTTCTTC
.	TRBJ2-1	TRBV4-1	TRBD1	CASSPGTVNEQFF	TGCGCCAGCAGCCCCGGGACAGTCAATGAGCAGTTCTTC
.	TRBJ2-2	TRBV4-3	.	CASSQDVYGAYSNTGELFF	TGCGCCAGCAGCCAAGATGTCTATGGTGCCTATTCGAACACCGGGGAGCTGTTTTTT